The following is a TCR beta chain sequence with its context. Its antigen is currently unknown. This entry is derived from a study of shared clonotypes between healthy human individuals. The wider study: CD8 memory received one plate per donor, CD8 naive two, CD4 memory three and CD4 naive three. Study-level points and caveats: Naive CD4 clonotypes were shared across several donors at roughly 5%. Lower generation probabilities were found for non-shared clonotypes than for those shared by all four donors.

TCRdb keeps only in-frame clones here, not all; method: immunoSEQ multiplex PCR. The sample shows 2 million to 2.5 million clones, approximately 90% of them seen only once. The V segment lost 4 bases and the J segment 4 bases; nucleotides outside the gene matches: 4. The germline gives CDR1 SGHDN, CDR2 FVKESK. The CDR3 spans 14 residues. This clonotype was obtained from a man aged 18 to 30 in good health. Some clones in this sample may be carry-over from other donors' samples. The sequencing input was naive CD4+ T cells from PBMCs. Subset: CD45RA+ positively selected. The chain couples TRBV14 to TRBJ1-2, with 9 bases identical to TRBD1. The DNA for the CDR3 is TGTGCCAGCAGCCCGACAGGGGGATTCTATGGCTACACCTTC. As protein: CASSPTGGFYGYTF.